Listed here are 13 T cell receptor beta chains from one sample, sequenced in a study of blood T cell repertoires in COVID-19. Produced via immunoSEQ multiplex PCR; TCRdb's table is partial and in-frame only. Among over 150,000 clones listed, roughly 83% were seen once. The specimen was peripheral blood. The receptors stem from a woman in her sixties or seventies with COVID-19, enrolled during active disease.

The chain uses TRBV5-5 and TRBJ1-5; D is perhaps TRBD1 (5 bases). The CDR3 covers 14 residues. The ends were cut back, 2 bases at V and 1 base at J, with 7 bases in the middle. CDR1 is SGHKS, CDR2 YYEKEE, per germline (reference sequence). CDR3 residues: CASSFQGSNQPQHF. The CDR3 region has the DNA TGTGCCAGCAGCTTTCAGGGAAGCAATCAGCCCCAGCATTTT.

The V call is TRBV24-1, the J call TRBJ1-2, with D uncertain. The germline V gene has CDR1 KGHDR and CDR2 SFDVKD. V gave up 5 bases and J gave up 5 bases, with 8 bases separating them. The CDR3 spans 12 residues. CDR3 sequence: CATSGEGYGYTF. DNA of the CDR3: TGTGCCACCAGTGGCGAGGGTTATGGCTACACCTTC.

V and J are TRBV5-6 and TRBJ1-2; 8 bases map to TRBD1. The junction had 5 bases not matched to a gene; V was cut back by 2 bases and J by 8 bases. The germline V gene has CDR1 SGHDT and CDR2 YYEEEE. The CDR3 loop spans 13 amino acids. The CDR3 coding sequence is TGTGCCAGCAGCTTCGGACAGGGAAGCGGCTACACCTTC. Translated: CASSFGQGSGYTF.

For this clone: The junction shows a germline mismatch at one end, possibly a read error. This chain links TRBV15 with TRBJ2-5; 7 bases line up with TRBD2. The V gene's germline CDR1 is LNHNV and CDR2 YYDKDF (reference sequence). The CDR3 has 16 amino acids. CDR3 residues: CATSRDLISQAGSNNF. CDR3 bases: TGTGCCACCAGCAGAGATCTAATAAGTCAAGCGGGATCTAATAACTTC.

This chain joins TRBV25-1 and TRBJ1-4, with TRBD1 identical over 7 bases. This CDR3 has 13 amino acids. Trimming took 6 bases from V and 8 from J; bases not matched to a gene: 6. Germline assignment: CDR1 MGHDK and CDR2 SYGVNS. The CDR3 region is CASRQGPREKLFF. The CDR3 DNA sequence: TGTGCCAGCAGACAGGGGCCTCGGGAAAAACTGTTTTTT.

The genes are TRBV19 and TRBJ2-4; perhaps TRBD1 as D (8 bases). V was cut by 7 bases and J by 6 bases, with 25 bases left in between. Looked up from germline, CDR1 is LNHDA and CDR2 is SQIVND (reference sequence). This CDR3 is built from 17 residues. This CDR3 is CASTSLRTGRDGNIQYF. CDR3 bases: TGTGCCAGTACCTCGCTGAGGACAGGGAGGGACGGAAACATTCAGTACTTC. Combining the CDR3 with reference TRBV19 and TRBJ2-4 gives the whole variable domain DGGITQSPKYLFRKEGQNVTLSCEQNLNHDAMYWYRQDPGQGLRLIYYSQIVNDFQKGDIAEGYSVSREKKESFPLTVTSAQKNPTAFYLCASTSLRTGRDGNIQYFGAGTRLSVL.

The J gene is TRBJ1-1, the V gene TRBV19; perhaps TRBD1 as D (6 bases). From germline, CDR1 is LNHDA and CDR2 SQIVND (reference sequence). The CDR3 contains 13 residues. Trimming cost V 6 bases and J 1 base, with 9 bases left between them. The CDR3 DNA reads TGTGCCAGTAGCACAGGGCCGAACACTGAAGCTTTCTTT. Its translation is CASSTGPNTEAFF.

CDR3 coding DNA: TGTGCCAGCAGCTTAGCGCCAAGGGGAGGGTCCCAAGAGACCCAGTACTTC. Protein product: CASSLAPRGGSQETQYF. J is TRBJ2-5 and V is TRBV7-2; 7 nucleotides agree with TRBD2. The germline V gene encodes CDR1 SGHTA and CDR2 FQGNSA. Trimming took 0 bases from V and 1 from J; bases not matched to a gene: 8. The CDR3 is 17 residues long.

This clone was observed once. The chain carries TRBV25-1 and TRBJ1-2; TRBD1 matches 7 bases. The trim removed 2 bases at V and 5 bases at J, leaving 2 bases unmatched. The CDR3 extends over 13 amino acids. The germline V gene encodes CDR1 MGHDK and CDR2 SYGVNS. CDR3 sequence: CASSEPGQYGYTF. As DNA, the CDR3 is TGTGCCAGCAGTGAACCGGGACAGTATGGCTACACCTTC.

This rearrangement joins TRBV4-1 to TRBJ1-5; 7 bases are a match to TRBD1. The V segment lost 1 base and the J segment 9 bases; nucleotides outside the gene matches: 3. Germline V gene lookup returns CDR1 MGHRA and CDR2 YSYEKL. The CDR3 covers 13 residues. The CDR3 loop reads CASSQASGGPQHF. The CDR3, as DNA: TGCGCCAGCAGCCAAGCATCAGGGGGGCCCCAGCATTTT.

The chain uses TRBV5-1 and TRBJ2-1, with 7 positions matching TRBD2. Germline V gene data show CDR1 as SGHRS and CDR2 as YFSETQ. V was clipped by 1 base and J by 6 bases; unmatched bases: 10. The CDR3 covers 16 residues. This CDR3 is CASSLLSGARVNEQFF. CDR3 DNA: TGCGCCAGCAGCTTGTTAAGCGGGGCGAGAGTCAATGAGCAGTTCTTC.

As to this clone: Its ends do not fully match the called genes, so a read error is possible. V usage is TRBV7-7 and J usage is TRBJ2-2, with 7 bases aligning to TRBD2. The CDR3 covers 16 residues. The germline CDR1 and CDR2 sequences are SSHAT and FNYEAQ (reference sequence). In DNA form, the CDR3 reads TGTGCTAGCAGCTCGTCGACTAGCCCGAACACCGGGGAGCTGTTTTTT. It is translated as CASSSSTSPNTGELFF.

The sample holds one count of this clone. The DNA for the CDR3 is TGTGCCAGCAGCTTAGACGGGAGTTACTACTACAATGAGCAGTTCTTC. Its protein is CASSLDGSYYYNEQFF. This rearrangement joins TRBV7-2 to TRBJ2-1; possible D gene TRBD2, 6 bases. The germline V and J ends were trimmed by 1 base and 3 bases, with 13 bases remaining between them. Looked up from germline, CDR1 is SGHTA and CDR2 is FQGNSA. CDR3 length: 16 amino acids.